This T cell receptor beta chain was documented in a study of radiotherapy plus CTLA-4 blockade in lung cancer. Focal radiation plus CTLA-4 blockade with ipilimumab was administered to patients who had chemo-refractory metastatic non-small-cell lung cancer. The ends lost 0 bases at V and 9 bases at J; junction bases unmatched: 7. The CDR3 runs 13 residues. Germline V gene sequence: CDR1 GTSNPN, CDR2 SVGIG (reference sequence). Concerning this clone itself: Its antigen is as yet unknown.

General observations from the study: In blood, TCR clones derived from the tumor expanded after radiotherapy plus ipilimumab.

The assay was immunoSEQ multiplex PCR, and TCRdb's table has in-frame clones only and misses some. The table records about 87,000 clones, approximately 86% of them present only once. This chain connects TRBV30 to TRBJ1-2; 7 nucleotides line up with TRBD1. Sequenced here: peripheral blood, sampled from a patient treated with radiotherapy plus ipilimumab. The TCR originated in a human donor with non-small cell lung cancer that progressed on radiotherapy plus ipilimumab. CDR3 protein: CAWSVTGAASYTF. The CDR3 DNA sequence: TGTGCCTGGAGTGTAACAGGGGCCGCCAGCTACACCTTC.